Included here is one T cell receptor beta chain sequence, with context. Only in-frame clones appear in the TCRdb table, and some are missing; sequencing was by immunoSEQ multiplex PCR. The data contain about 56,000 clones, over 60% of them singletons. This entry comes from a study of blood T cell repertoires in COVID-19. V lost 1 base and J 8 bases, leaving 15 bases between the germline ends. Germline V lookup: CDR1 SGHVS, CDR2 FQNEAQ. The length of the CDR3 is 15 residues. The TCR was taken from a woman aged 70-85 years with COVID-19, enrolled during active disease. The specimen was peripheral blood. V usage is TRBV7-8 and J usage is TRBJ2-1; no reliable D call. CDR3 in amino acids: CASSLVALPSDEQFF. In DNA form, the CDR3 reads TGTGCCAGCAGCTTAGTCGCCCTGCCTTCGGATGAGCAGTTCTTC.